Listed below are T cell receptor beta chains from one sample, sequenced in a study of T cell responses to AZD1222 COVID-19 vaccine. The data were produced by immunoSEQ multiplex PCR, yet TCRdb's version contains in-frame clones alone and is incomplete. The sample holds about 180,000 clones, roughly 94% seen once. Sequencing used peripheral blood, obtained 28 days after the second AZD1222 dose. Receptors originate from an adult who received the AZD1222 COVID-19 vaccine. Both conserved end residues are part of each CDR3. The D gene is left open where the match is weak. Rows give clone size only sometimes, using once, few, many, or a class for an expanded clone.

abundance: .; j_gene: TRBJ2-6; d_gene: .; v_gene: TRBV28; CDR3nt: TGTGCCAGCAGTTCAACGGGCTCTGGGGCCAACGTCCTGACTTTC; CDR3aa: CASSSTGSGANVLTF
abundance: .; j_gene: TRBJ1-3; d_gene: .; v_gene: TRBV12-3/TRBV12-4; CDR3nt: TGTGCCAGCAGTTGGGCTGGAAACACCATATATTTT; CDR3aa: CASSWAGNTIYF
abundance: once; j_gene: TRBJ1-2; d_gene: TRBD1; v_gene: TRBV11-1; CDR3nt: TGTGCCAGCAGCTTAGGATCGGGCCCCAGGGGGGCCGGCTACACCTTC; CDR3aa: CASSLGSGPRGAGYTF
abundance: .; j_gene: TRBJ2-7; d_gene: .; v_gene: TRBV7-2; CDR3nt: TGTGCCAGCAGCTTTGCCGGCAACGAGCAGTACTTC; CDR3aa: CASSFAGNEQYF
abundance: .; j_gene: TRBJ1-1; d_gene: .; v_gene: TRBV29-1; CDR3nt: TGCAGCGTTGACTCGACGGGAGGGGCAAGAGCTTTCTTT; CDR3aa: CSVDSTGGARAFF
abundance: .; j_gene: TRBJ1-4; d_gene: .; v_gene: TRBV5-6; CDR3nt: TGTGCCAGCAACCTTGTGGGCAGGGCTGAAAAACTGTTTTTT; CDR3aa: CASNLVGRAEKLFF
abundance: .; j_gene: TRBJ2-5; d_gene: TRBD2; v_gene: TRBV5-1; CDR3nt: TGCGCCAGCAGCCTCAGACCTAATAGCGGGAGCCAAGAGACCCAGTACTTC; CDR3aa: CASSLRPNSGSQETQYF
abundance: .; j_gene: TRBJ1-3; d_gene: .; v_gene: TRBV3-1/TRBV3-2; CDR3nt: TGTGCCAGCAGCCAAGGAGGGTCAGCGGCCTCTGGAAACACCATATATTTT; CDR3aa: CASSQGGSAASGNTIYF
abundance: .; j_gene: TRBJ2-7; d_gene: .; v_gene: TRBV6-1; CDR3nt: TGTGCCAGCAGCCTTCGCTCCTACGAGCAGTACTTC; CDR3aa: CASSLRSYEQYF
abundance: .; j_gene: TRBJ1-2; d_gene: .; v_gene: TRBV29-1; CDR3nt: TGCAGCGTTGATTCCGGGTACGGCTACACCTTC; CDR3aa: CSVDSGYGYTF
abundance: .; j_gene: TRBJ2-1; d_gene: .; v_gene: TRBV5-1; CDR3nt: TGCGCCAGCAGCCCCGTGGGCGCGGGCGGGTACAATGAGCAGTTCTTC; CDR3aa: CASSPVGAGGYNEQFF
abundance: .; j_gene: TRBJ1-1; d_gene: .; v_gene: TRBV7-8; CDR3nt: TGTGCCAGCAGCTTTGGGACGGTGAACACTGAAGCTTTCTTT; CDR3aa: CASSFGTVNTEAFF
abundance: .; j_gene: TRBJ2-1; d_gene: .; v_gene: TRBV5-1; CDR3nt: TGCGCCAGCCGGGGCCTCGATGGATACAATGAGCAGTTCTTC; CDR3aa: CASRGLDGYNEQFF
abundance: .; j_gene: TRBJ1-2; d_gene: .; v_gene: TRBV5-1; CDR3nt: TGCGCCAGCAGCTTGGCGCAGATGGACGGCTACACCTTC; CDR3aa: CASSLAQMDGYTF
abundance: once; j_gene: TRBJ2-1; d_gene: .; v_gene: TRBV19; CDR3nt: TGTGCCAGTAGAGAGGCGGGAGGACAGGGGAGGCATGAGCAGTTCTTC; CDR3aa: CASREAGGQGRHEQFF
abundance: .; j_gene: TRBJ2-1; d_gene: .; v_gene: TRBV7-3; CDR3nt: TGTGCCAGCAGCTTAGGTGGGGTCCCGTCGAATGAGCAGTTCTTC; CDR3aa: CASSLGGVPSNEQFF
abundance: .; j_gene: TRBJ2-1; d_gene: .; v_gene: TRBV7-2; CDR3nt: TGTGCCAGCAGCCCCCAGCAACTTGAGCAGTTCTTC; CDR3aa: CASSPQQLEQFF
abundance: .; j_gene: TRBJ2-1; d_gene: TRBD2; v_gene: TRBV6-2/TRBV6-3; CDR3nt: TGTGCCAGCAGTTACTCGGCGGCGGGGGTAGTTGATGAGCAGTTCTTC; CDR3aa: CASSYSAAGVVDEQFF
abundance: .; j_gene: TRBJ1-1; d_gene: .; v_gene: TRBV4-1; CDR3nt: TGCGCCAGCAGCCCCCCATCAGGGCCCATGAACACTGAAGCTTTCTTT; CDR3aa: CASSPPSGPMNTEAFF
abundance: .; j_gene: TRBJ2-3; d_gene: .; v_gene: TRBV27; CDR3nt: TGTGCCAGCAGTCTCGGTGATACGCAGTATTTT; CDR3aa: CASSLGDTQYF
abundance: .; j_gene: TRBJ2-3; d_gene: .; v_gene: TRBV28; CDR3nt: TGTGCCAGCAGTTCAATTAGCGTGGTGGCAGATACGCAGTATTTT; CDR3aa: CASSSISVVADTQYF
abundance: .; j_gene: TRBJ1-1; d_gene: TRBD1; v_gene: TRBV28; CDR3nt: TGTGCCAGCAGTCTACAGGGGTCTGAAGCTTTCTTT; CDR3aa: CASSLQGSEAFF
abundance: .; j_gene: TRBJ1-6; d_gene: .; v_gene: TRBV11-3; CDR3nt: TGTGCCAGCAGCTTAGATACCCGATCCAAAGGAAATTCACCCCTCCACTTT; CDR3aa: CASSLDTRSKGNSPLHF
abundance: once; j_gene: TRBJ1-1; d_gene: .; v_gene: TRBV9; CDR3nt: TGTGCCAGCAGCGTAGCCCCGGGAGACACTGAAGCTTTCTTT; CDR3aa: CASSVAPGDTEAFF
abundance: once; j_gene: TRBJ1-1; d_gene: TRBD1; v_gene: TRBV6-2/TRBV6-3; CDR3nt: TGTGCCAGCAGTTCCTTTCGACAGGGCAGCACTGAAGCTTTCTTT; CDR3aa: CASSSFRQGSTEAFF
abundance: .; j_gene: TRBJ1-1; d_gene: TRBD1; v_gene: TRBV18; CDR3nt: TGTGCCAGCTCGCCACCGACAGGGGGGGACACTGAAGCTTTCTTT; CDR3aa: CASSPPTGGDTEAFF
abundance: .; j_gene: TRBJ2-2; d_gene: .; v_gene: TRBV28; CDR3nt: TGTGCCAGCAGTTTTTTGCGGCTAGCTGTAGCCGGGGAGCTGTTTTTT; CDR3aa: CASSFLRLAVAGELFF
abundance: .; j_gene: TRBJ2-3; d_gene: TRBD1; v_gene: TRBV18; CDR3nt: TGTGCCAGCTCACGCACACGGGACAGAAGAACAGATACGCAGTATTTT; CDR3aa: CASSRTRDRRTDTQYF
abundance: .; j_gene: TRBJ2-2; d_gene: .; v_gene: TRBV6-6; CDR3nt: TGTGCCAGCAGTTACTCGGGGTCGAACACCGGGGAGCTGTTTTTT; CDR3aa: CASSYSGSNTGELFF
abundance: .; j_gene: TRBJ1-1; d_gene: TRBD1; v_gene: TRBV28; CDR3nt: TGTGCCAGCAGTTCCGGGACAGCTTACACTGAAGCTTTCTTT; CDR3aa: CASSSGTAYTEAFF
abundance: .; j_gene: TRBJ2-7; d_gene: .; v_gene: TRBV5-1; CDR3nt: TGCGCCAGCAGCTTGAGTCAGGGCCGCACCTACGAGCAGTACTTC; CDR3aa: CASSLSQGRTYEQYF
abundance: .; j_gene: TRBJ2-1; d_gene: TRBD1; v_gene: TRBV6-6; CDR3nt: TGTGCCAGCAGTTACTCCGGGACAGGGTGGAATGAGCAGTTCTTC; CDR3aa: CASSYSGTGWNEQFF
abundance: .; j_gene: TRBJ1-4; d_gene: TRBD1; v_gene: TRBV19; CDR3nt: TGTGCCAGTAGTAACCGGGACAGGGGACAAAAACTGTTTTTT; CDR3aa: CASSNRDRGQKLFF
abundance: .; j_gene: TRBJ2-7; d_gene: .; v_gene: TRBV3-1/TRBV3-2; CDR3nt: TGTGCCAGCAGCCAAGATAAACAACCTCCTCACTACGAGCAGTACTTC; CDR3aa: CASSQDKQPPHYEQYF
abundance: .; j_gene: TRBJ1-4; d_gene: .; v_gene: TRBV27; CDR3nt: TGTGCCAGCAGTTTATCGTATTACAGGGCGGCTAATGAAAAACTGTTTTTT; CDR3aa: CASSLSYYRAANEKLFF
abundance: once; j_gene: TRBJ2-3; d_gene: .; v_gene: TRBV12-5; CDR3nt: TGTGCTAGTATCCCGGCCACCACAGATACGCAGTATTTT; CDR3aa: CASIPATTDTQYF
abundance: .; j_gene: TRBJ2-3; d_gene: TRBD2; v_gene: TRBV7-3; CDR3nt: TGTGCCAGCAGCTGGGGACTAGCGGGGGAGATAGATACGCAGTATTTT; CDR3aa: CASSWGLAGEIDTQYF